This T cell receptor (beta chain) was observed in a study of cytomegalovirus exposure and HLA in healthy donors. Study results and limitations: The authors enumerated 150 to 200 TCR beta chains as linked to cytomegalovirus. Within the 120 or so validation repertoires, first-cohort TCR clusters tended to co-occur, according to a later analysis. Specific recognition of CMV antigens was confirmed in vitro for a few chains (all CMV-associated).

This CDR3 is built from 13 residues. Trimming removed 4 bases at V and 5 bases at J, with 9 bases between. Germline CDR1 SGHNT, CDR2 YYREEE (reference sequence). Sequencing was performed with immunoSEQ multiplex PCR; in TCRdb, only in-frame clones are kept and a portion is missing. In the table there are about 40,000 clones, over 85% of which are singletons. With respect to this clone: The antigen is undetermined.

The donors were part of the validation cohort, which consisted of some 120 subjects and was separate from the first cohort of about 720 subjects. The TCR sequence derives from a woman aged 18-29 years in good health and CMV-seronegative. The V and J genes are TRBV5-4 and TRBJ1-4; D is unresolved. The sequenced sample consisted of PBMCs. The CDR3 here is CASSHDWNEKLFF. CDR3 DNA sequence: TGTGCCAGCAGCCACGACTGGAATGAAAAACTGTTTTTT.